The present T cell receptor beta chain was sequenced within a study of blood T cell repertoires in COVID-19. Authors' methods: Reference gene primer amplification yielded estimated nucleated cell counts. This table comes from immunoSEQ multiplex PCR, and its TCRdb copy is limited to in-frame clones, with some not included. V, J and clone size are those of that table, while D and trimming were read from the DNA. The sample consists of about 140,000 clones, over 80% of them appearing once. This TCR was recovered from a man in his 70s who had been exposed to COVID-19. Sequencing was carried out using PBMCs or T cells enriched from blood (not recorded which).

Here the CDR3 reads CASSQGVLVAEAFF. In DNA, the CDR3 is TGTGCCAGCAGCCAAGGTGTTTTAGTCGCTGAAGCTTTCTTT. The chain links TRBV3-1 (or the pseudogene TRBV3-2) to TRBJ1-1; D gene uncertain. In germline, CDR1 is LGHDT, CDR2 YNNKEL (reference sequence). The CDR3 loop spans 14 amino acids. V lost 1 base and J 6 bases, leaving 12 bases between the germline ends.